This T cell receptor (beta chain) was captured in a study of tumor-infiltrating lymphocytes in primary liver carcinoma. A word on this clonotype: Mismatch with germline at one junction end may stem from a read error.

Co-extraction of RNA and DNA was performed on about 19-32 mg of unsorted bulk tissue. Patients diagnosed with primary liver carcinoma received treatment through surgical resection. Viable tumor cell content exceeded 80% in every tumor sample. The germline CDR1 and CDR2 sequences are MNHEY and SVGEGT. The CDR3 covers 15 residues. From around 0.5 ug total RNA, TCR beta cDNA was generated with a primer in the constant region. Investigators got TCR beta libraries out of three nested multiplex PCR rounds, done with slightly modified ARM-PCR. Two initial PCR rounds of approximately 10 cycles each paired TRBV1-TRBV30 forward primers with a C-beta reverse primer. MiXCR, run by TCRdb on the multiplex PCR reads, gives a single entry per CDR3 protein. The sample includes some 21,000 distinct CDR3 sequences, about 79% seen only once; the top ten take roughly 42%.

The V call is TRBV6-2 or TRBV6-3, the J call TRBJ2-6; D may correspond to TRBD1 or TRBD2 (5 bases each). This clonotype was sampled from a woman in her 30s with primary liver carcinoma and hepatitis B virus infection. The specimen sequenced was liver tumor tissue from sampling region 1. The sample's subset: tumor region T1, superior pole. The CDR3 DNA is TGTACCAGCAGCCCCCGGGGTGGTGGGGCCAAGGTCCTGACTTTC. Its protein product is CTSSPRGGGAKVLTF.